This section outlines one T cell receptor beta chain sequence together with its context. Its antigen is currently unknown. It was through 5'RACE template switching that TCR cDNA was made, with a universal primer site and UMIs added. TCRdb fed the 5' RACE reads into MiXCR, producing one record per CDR3 protein. This sample has some 260,000 distinct CDR3 sequences, with over 4.5% found just once. The CDR3 contains 14 residues. Germline loops: CDR1 SGHTA, CDR2 FQGNSA. Trimming took off 3 bases at V and 1 base at J, with 8 bases between the two ends. The sample originates from a study of T cells after yellow fever vaccination. The study, taken as a whole, reports: Post-booster samples contained most primary-vaccination clones (approximately 95% CD4, approximately 88% CD8). Overall, a small share of clonotypes was seen in both CD4 and CD8 compartments.

The J gene is TRBJ2-3, the V gene TRBV7-2; possibly TRBD2 for D (5 bases). The sample consisted of CD4+ T cells sorted from PBMCs, taken on the day of the yellow fever booster vaccination. The TCR was taken from a man between 18 and 35 years old who received the YFV17D yellow fever vaccine. The CDR3 sequence is CASSFKAGTDTQYF. The CDR3 region has the DNA TGTGCCAGCAGCTTCAAAGCGGGCACAGATACGCAGTATTTT. The full variable domain, with the rest looked up from reference TRBV7-2 and TRBJ2-3, is GAGVSQSPSNKVTEKGKDVELRCDPISGHTALYWYRQSLGQGLEFLIYFQGNSAPDKSGLPSDRFSAERTGGSVSTLTIQRTQQEDSAVYLCASSFKAGTDTQYFGPGTRLTVL.